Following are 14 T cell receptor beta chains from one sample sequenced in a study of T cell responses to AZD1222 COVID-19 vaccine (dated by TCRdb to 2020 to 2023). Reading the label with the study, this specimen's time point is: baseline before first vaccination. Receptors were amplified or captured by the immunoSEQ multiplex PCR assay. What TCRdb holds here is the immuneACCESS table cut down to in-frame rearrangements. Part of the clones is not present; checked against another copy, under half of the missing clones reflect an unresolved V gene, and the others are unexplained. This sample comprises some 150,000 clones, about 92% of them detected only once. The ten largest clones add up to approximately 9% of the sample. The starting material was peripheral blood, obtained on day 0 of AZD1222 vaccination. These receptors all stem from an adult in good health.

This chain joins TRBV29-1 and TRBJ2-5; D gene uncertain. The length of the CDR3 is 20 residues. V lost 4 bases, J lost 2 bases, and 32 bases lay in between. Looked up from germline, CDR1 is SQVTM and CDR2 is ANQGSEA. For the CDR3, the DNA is TGCAGCGTTGTCGGGCTAATTAACCCCGTTCCCATGAAGTGGCAAGAGACCCAGTACTTC. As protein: CSVVGLINPVPMKWQETQYF.

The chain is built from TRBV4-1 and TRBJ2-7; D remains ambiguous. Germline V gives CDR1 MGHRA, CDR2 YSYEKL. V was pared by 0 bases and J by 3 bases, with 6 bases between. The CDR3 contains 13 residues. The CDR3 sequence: CASSQEQLYEQYF. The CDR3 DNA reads TGCGCCAGCAGCCAAGAACAGCTCTACGAGCAGTACTTC.

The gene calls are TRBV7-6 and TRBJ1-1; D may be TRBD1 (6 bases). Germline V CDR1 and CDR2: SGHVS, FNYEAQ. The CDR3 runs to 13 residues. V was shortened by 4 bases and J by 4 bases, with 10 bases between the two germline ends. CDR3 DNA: TGTGCCAGCAGCTCAACAGGGAGCACTGAAGCTTTCTTT. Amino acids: CASSSTGSTEAFF.

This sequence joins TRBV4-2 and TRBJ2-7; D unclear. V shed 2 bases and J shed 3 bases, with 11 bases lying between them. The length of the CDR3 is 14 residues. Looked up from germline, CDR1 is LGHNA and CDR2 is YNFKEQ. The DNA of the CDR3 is TGTGCCAGCAGCCAAATTCTGGAGATCTACGAGCAGTACTTC. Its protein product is CASSQILEIYEQYF.

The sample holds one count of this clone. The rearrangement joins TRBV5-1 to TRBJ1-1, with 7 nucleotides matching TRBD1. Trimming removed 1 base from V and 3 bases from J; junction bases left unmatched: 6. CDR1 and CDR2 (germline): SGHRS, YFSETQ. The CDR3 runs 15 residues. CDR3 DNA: TGCGCCAGCAGCTTGTTTCCAGGGGGGGACACTGAAGCTTTCTTT. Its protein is CASSLFPGGDTEAFF.

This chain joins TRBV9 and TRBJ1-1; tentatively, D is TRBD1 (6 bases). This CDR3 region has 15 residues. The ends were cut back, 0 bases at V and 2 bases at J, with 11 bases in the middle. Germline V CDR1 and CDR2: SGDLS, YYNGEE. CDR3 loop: CASSVEAGHNTEAFF. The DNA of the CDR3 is TGTGCCAGCAGCGTAGAAGCGGGACATAACACTGAAGCTTTCTTT.

CDR3 sequence (DNA): TGTGCCTGGAGTGGGGGACAGACTAGCAATCAGCCCCAGCATTTT. Translating gives CAWSGGQTSNQPQHF. The chain is built from TRBV30 and TRBJ1-5; 7 nucleotides line up with TRBD1. This CDR3 has 15 amino acids. The germline V gene encodes CDR1 GTSNPN and CDR2 SVGIG (reference sequence). J was trimmed by 0 bases and V by 1 base; bases with no gene match: 3.

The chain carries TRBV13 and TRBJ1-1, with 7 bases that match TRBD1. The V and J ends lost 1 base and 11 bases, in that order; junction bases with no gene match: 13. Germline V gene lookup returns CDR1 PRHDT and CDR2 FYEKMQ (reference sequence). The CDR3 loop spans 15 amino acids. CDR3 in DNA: TGTGCCAGCAGCTTAGACAGTTATGTGACAGGGACTGCTTTCTTT. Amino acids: CASSLDSYVTGTAFF.

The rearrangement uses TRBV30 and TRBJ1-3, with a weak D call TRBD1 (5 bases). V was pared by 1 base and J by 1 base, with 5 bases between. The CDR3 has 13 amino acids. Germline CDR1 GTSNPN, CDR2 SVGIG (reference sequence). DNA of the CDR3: TGTGCCTGGAGTGCAGGGTCTGGAAACACCATATATTTT. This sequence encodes CAWSAGSGNTIYF.

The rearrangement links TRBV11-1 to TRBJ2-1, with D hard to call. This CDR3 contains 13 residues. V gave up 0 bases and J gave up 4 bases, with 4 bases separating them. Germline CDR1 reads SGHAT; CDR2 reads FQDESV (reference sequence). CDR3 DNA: TGTGCCAGCAGCTTAGCGTTGTACAATGAGCAGTTCTTC. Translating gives CASSLALYNEQFF.

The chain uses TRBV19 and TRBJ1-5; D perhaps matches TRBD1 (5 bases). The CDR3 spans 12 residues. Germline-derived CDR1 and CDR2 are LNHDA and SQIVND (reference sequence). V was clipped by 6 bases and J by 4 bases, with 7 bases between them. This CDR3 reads CASSDRNQPQHF. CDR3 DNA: TGTGCCAGTAGCGACAGAAATCAGCCCCAGCATTTT. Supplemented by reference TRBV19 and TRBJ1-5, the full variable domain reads DGGITQSPKYLFRKEGQNVTLSCEQNLNHDAMYWYRQDPGQGLRLIYYSQIVNDFQKGDIAEGYSVSREKKESFPLTVTSAQKNPTAFYLCASSDRNQPQHFGDGTRLSIL.

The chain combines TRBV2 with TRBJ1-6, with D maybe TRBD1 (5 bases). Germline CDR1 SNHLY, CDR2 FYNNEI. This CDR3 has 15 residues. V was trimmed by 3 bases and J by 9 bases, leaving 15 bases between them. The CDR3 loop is CASSEGGFDSSPLHF. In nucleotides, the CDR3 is TGTGCCAGCAGTGAGGGTGGTTTCGACAGTTCACCCCTCCACTTT.

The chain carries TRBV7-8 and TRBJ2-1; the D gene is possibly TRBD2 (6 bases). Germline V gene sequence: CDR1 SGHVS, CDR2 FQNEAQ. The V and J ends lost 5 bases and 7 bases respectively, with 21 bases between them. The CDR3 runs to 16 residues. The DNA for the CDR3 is TGTGCCAGCAGCCCGACCGGGGGTTTAGTCGGTAATGAGCAGTTCTTC. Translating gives CASSPTGGLVGNEQFF.

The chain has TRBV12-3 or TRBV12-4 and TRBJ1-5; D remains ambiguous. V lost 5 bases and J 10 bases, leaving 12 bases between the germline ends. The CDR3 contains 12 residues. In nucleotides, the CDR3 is TGTGCCAGCAGTCTATTATTGCTTCCCCAGCATTTT. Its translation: CASSLLLLPQHF.